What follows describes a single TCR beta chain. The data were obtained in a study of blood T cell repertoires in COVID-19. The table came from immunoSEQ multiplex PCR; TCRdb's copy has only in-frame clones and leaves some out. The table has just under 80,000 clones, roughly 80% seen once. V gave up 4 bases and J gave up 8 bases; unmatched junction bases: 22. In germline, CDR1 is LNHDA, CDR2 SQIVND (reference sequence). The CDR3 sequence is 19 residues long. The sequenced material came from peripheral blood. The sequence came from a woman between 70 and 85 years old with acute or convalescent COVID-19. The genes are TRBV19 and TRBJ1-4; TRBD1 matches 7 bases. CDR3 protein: CASSTSPTGSRPVSEKLFF. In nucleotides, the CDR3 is TGTGCCAGTAGTACCTCCCCGACAGGGAGCCGGCCCGTTAGCGAAAAACTGTTTTTT.